Here is one T cell receptor beta chain with its context. This CDR3 region has 14 residues. The junction had 4 bases not matched to a gene; V was cut back by 7 bases and J by 0 bases. Looked up from germline, CDR1 is SGHTS and CDR2 is YDEGEE. These data originate in a study of OX40 agonist ivuxolimab in advanced cancers. Repertoires were generated with immunoSEQ multiplex PCR, while TCRdb's copy carries only in-frame clones and drops some. Of around 82,000 clones in the sample, around nine tenths were seen once. The sequencing here drew on CD4+ or CD8+ T cells sorted from blood, taken in a trial of the OX40 agonist ivuxolimab. This TCR derives from an adult with an advanced solid tumor such as melanoma, head and neck, liver or kidney cancer. The chain has TRBV5-8 and TRBJ1-2, with TRBD1 identical over 9 bases. CDR3 coding DNA: TGTGCCAGCGGCCGGGACAGGGCTAACTATGGCTACACCTTC. The encoded protein is CASGRDRANYGYTF. Full variable domain (remainder filled in from reference TRBV5-8 and TRBJ1-2): EAGVTQSPTHLIKTRGQQATLRCSPISGHTSVYWYQQALGLGLQFLLWYDEGEERNRGNFPPRFSGRQFPNYSSELNVNALELEDSALYLCASGRDRANYGYTFGSGTRLTVV.